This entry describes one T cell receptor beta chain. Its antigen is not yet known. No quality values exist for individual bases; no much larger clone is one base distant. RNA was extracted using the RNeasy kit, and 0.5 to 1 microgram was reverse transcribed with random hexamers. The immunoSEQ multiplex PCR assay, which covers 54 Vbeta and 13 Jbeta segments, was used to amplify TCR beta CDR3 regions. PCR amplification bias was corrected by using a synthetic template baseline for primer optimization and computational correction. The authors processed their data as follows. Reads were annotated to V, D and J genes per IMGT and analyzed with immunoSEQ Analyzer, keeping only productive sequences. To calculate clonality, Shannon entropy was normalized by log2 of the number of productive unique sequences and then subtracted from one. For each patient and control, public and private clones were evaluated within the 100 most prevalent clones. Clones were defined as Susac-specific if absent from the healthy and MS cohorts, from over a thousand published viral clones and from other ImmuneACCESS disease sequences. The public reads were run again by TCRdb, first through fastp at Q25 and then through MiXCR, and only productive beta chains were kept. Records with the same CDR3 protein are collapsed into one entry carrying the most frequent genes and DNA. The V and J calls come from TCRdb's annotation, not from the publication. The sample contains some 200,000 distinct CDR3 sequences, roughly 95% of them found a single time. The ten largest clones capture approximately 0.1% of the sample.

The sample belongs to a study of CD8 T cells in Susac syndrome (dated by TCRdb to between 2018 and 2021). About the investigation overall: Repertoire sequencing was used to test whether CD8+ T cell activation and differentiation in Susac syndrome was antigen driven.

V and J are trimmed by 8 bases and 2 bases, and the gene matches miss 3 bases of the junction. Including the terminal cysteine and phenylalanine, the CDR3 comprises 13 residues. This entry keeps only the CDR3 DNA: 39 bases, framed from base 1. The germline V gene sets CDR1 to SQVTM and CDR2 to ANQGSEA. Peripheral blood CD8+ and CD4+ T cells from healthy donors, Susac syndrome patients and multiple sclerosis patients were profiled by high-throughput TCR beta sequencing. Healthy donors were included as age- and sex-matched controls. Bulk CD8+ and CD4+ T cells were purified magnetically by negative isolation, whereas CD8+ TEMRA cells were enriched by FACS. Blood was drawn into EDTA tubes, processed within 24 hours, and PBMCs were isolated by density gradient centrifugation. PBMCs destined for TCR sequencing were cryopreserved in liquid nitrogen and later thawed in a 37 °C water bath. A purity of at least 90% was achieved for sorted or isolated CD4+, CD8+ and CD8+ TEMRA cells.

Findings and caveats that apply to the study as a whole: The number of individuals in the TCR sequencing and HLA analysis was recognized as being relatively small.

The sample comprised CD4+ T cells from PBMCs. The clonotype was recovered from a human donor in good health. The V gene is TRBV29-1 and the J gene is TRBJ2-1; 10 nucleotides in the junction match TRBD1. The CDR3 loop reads CSTGQGPYNEQFF. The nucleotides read TGCAGCACGGGACAGGGGCCCTACAATGAGCAGTTCTTC.